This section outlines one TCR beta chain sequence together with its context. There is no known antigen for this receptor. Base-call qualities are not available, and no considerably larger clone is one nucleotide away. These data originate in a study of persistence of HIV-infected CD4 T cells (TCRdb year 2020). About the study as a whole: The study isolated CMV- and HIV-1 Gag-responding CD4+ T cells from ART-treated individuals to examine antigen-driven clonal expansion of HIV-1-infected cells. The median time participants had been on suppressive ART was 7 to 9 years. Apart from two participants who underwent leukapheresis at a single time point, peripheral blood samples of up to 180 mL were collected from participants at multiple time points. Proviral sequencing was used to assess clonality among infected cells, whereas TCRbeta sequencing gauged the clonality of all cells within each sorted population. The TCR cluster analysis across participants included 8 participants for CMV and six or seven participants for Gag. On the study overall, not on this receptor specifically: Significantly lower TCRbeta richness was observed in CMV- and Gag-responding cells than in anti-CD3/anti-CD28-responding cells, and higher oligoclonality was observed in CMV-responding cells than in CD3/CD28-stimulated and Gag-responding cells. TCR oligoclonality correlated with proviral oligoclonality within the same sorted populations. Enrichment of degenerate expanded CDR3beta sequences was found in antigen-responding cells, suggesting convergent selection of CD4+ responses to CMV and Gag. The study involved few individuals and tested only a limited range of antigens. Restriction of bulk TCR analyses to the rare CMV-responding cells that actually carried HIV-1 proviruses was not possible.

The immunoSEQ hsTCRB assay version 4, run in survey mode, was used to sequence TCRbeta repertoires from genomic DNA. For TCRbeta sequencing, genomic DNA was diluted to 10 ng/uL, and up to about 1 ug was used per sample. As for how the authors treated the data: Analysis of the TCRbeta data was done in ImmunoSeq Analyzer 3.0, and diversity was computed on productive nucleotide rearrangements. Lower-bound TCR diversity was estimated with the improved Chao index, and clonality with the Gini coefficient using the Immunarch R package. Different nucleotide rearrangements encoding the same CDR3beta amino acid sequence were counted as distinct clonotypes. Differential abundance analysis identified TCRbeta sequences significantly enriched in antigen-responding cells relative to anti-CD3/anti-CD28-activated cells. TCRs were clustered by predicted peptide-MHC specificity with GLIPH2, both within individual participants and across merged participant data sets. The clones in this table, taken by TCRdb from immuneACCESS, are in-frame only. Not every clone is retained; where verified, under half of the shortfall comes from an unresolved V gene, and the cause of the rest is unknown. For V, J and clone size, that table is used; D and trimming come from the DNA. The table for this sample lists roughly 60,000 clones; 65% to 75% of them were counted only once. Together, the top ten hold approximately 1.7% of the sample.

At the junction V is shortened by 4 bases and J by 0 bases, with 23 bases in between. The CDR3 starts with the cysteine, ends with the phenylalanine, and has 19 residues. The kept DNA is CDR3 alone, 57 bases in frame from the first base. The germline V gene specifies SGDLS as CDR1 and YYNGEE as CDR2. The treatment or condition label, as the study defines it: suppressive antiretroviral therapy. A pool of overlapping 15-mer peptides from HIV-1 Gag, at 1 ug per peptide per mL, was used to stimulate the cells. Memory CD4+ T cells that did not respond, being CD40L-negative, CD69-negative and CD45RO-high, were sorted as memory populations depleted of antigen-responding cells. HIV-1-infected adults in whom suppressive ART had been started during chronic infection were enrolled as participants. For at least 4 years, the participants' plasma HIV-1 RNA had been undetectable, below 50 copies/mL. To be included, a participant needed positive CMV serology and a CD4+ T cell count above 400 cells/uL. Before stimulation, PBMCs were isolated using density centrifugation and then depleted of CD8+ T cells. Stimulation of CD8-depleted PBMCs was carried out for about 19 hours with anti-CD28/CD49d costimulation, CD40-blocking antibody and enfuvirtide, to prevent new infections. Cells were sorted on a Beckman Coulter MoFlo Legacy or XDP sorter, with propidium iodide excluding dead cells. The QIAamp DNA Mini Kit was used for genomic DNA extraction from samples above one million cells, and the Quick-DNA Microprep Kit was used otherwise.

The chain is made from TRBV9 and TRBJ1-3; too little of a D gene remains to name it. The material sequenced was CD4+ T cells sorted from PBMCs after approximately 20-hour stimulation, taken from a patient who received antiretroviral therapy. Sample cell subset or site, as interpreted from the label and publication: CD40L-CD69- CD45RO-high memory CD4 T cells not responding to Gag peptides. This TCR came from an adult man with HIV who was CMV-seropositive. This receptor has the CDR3 CASSPRFQLGLSSGNTIYF. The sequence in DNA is TGTGCCAGCAGCCCCAGGTTTCAACTCGGGCTGAGCTCTGGAAACACCATATATTTT.